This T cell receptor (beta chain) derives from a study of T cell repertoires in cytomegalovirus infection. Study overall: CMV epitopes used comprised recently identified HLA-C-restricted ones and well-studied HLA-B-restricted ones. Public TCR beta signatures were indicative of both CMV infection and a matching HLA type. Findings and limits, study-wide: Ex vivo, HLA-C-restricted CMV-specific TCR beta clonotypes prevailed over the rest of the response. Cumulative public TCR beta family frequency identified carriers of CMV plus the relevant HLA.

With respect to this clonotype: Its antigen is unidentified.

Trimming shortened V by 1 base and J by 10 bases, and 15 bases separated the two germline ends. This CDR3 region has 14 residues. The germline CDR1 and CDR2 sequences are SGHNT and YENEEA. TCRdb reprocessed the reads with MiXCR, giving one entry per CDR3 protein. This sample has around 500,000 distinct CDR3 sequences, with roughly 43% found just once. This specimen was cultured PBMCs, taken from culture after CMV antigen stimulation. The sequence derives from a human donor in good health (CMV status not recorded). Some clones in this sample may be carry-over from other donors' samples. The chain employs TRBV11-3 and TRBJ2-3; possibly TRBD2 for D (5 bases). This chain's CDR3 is CASSLAGKDVPQYF. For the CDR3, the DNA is TGTGCCAGCAGCTTAGCGGGGAAGGATGTGCCGCAGTATTTT.